Below, one T cell receptor beta chain is given with its context. The target antigen is unknown. These data originate in a study of response to subunit inactivated influenza vaccine. TCRdb independently ran MiXCR on the RT-PCR reads; one entry per CDR3 protein. The table lists 300,000 to 350,000 distinct CDR3 sequences, 21% of them singletons. Study results and limitations: T cells newly recruited by each seasonal influenza vaccination are few, the authors suggested.

This clonotype was sampled from a man aged 50-75 years who received an inactivated influenza vaccine. Sample: PBMCs from blood, taken about 19 months after vaccination.

CDR3 sequence reads: CASSDPGQAYEQYF. The CDR3 bases are TGTGCCAGCAGTGATCCGGGACAAGCCTACGAGCAGTACTTC. This chain joins TRBV25-1 and TRBJ2-7, with D possibly being TRBD1 (6 bases). CDR3 length: 14 amino acids. The V gene's germline CDR1 is MGHDK and CDR2 SYGVNS. Trimming took 3 bases from V and 2 from J, leaving 11 bases between them.